These T cell receptor beta chains were read from a single sample in a study of shared clonotypes between healthy human individuals. Measured with immunoSEQ multiplex PCR; TCRdb has only the in-frame clones, and not every one. Altogether more than 2,000,000 clones are present, approximately 95% being singletons, with the ten largest covering 0.3% to 0.4%. Input material: naive CD4+ T cells from PBMCs. These receptors all stem from a man younger than 35 in good health. Some clones in this sample may be carry-over from other donors' samples. Each CDR3 is given with its conserved first and last residue. D genes are given only for firm matches. Some rows have no size entry. The others give once, few or many, or a class for an expanded clone.

d_call: .
clone_size: once
v_call: TRBV7-7
j_call: TRBJ2-2
cdr3_length: 14
cdr3_aa: CASSSLGSTGELFF
cdr3_nt: TGTGCCAGCAGCTCACTAGGGAGCACCGGGGAGCTGTTTTTT

d_call: .
clone_size: .
v_call: TRBV10-3
j_call: TRBJ2-7
cdr3_length: 11
cdr3_aa: CATRGGYEQYF
cdr3_nt: TGTGCCACGAGGGGGGGCTACGAGCAGTACTTC

d_call: .
clone_size: .
v_call: TRBV7-3
j_call: TRBJ2-3
cdr3_length: 13
cdr3_aa: CASSPPATDTQYF
cdr3_nt: TGTGCCAGCAGCCCCCCGGCAACAGATACGCAGTATTTT

d_call: .
clone_size: .
v_call: TRBV28
j_call: TRBJ2-7
cdr3_length: 14
cdr3_aa: CARPSGVGIYEQYF
cdr3_nt: TGTGCCAGACCATCAGGGGTAGGGATCTACGAGCAGTACTTC

d_call: .
clone_size: few
v_call: TRBV19
j_call: TRBJ1-1
cdr3_length: 13
cdr3_aa: CATSWGKNTEAFF
cdr3_nt: TGTGCCACCTCTTGGGGCAAGAACACTGAAGCTTTCTTT

d_call: .
clone_size: .
v_call: TRBV7-8
j_call: TRBJ1-2
cdr3_length: 15
cdr3_aa: CASSFLMTAGYGYTF
cdr3_nt: TGTGCCAGCAGCTTTTTGATGACAGCTGGCTATGGCTACACCTTC

d_call: TRBD2
clone_size: .
v_call: TRBV6-1
j_call: TRBJ2-1
cdr3_length: 13
cdr3_aa: CASRYPSGNEQFF
cdr3_nt: TGTGCCAGCAGATATCCTAGCGGCAATGAGCAGTTCTTC

d_call: TRBD2
clone_size: .
v_call: TRBV7-2
j_call: TRBJ2-7
cdr3_length: 19
cdr3_aa: CASSSHRASGRALSYEQYF
cdr3_nt: TGTGCCAGCAGCTCGCATCGGGCTAGCGGGAGGGCCCTCTCCTACGAGCAGTACTTC

d_call: TRBD2
clone_size: .
v_call: TRBV10-3
j_call: TRBJ2-3
cdr3_length: 18
cdr3_aa: CAISPGEAGLASTDTQYF
cdr3_nt: TGTGCCATCAGTCCAGGGGAGGCGGGACTAGCGTCAACAGATACGCAGTATTTT

d_call: .
clone_size: .
v_call: TRBV6-1
j_call: TRBJ1-5
cdr3_length: 14
cdr3_aa: CASRLDYRGQPQHF
cdr3_nt: TGTGCCAGCAGATTGGATTATCGTGGGCAGCCCCAGCATTTT

d_call: .
clone_size: few
v_call: TRBV7-3
j_call: TRBJ2-3
cdr3_length: 14
cdr3_aa: CASSMGLSTDTQYF
cdr3_nt: TGTGCCAGCAGTATGGGACTCAGCACAGATACGCAGTATTTT

d_call: TRBD2
clone_size: .
v_call: TRBV5-1
j_call: TRBJ2-1
cdr3_length: 16
cdr3_aa: CASFRLLAGVPREQFF
cdr3_nt: TGCGCCAGCTTCCGTTTACTAGCGGGAGTTCCCCGTGAGCAGTTCTTC